This TCR beta chain emerged from a study of cytomegalovirus exposure and HLA in healthy donors. Study-level background: Unique TCRs numbering about 87 million, obtained from HLA-typed donors, made up an early data release. Findings and caveats of the study: As a later analysis showed, several of the most significant clusters appeared to be linked to common viral pathogens. Among TCR beta chains, those listed as cytomegalovirus-associated numbered under 200.

On this clone itself: Its antigen is currently unknown.

13 Jbeta primers and 60 Vbeta primers were used for the PCR. Some clones are missing from TCRdb's copy, which holds only in-frame ones; the method was immunoSEQ multiplex PCR. The profile shows 74,000 or so clones, roughly 80% of them singletons. This clonotype was sampled from a woman in her thirties or forties in good health and CMV-seropositive. The specimen was PBMCs.

The CDR3 loop is CASSSDGQGLYGYTF. For the CDR3, the DNA is TGCGCCAGCAGCTCCGACGGACAGGGCCTCTATGGCTACACCTTC. V and J are TRBV5-1 and TRBJ1-2; 8 bases fit TRBD1. Germline-derived CDR1 and CDR2 are SGHRS and YFSETQ. The length of the CDR3 is 15 residues. V lost 3 bases and J lost 4; bases outside the gene matches: 8.